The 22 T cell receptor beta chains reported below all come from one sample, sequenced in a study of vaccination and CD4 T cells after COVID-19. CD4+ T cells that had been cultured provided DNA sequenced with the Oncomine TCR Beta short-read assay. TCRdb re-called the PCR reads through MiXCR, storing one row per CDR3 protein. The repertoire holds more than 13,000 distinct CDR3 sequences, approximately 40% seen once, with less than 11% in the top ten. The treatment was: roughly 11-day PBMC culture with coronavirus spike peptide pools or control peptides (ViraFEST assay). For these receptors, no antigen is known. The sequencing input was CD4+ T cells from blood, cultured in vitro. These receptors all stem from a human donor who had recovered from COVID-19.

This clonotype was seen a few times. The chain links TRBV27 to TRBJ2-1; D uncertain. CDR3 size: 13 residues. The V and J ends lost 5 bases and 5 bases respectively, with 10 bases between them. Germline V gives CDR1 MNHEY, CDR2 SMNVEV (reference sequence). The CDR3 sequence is CASSPRRDNEQFF. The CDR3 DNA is TGTGCCAGCAGTCCACGGCGTGACAATGAGCAGTTCTTC.

The CDR3: CASSQEGRRQETQYF. The DNA for the CDR3 is TGTGCCAGCAGCCAAGAAGGCCGGCGCCAAGAGACCCAGTACTTC. The V call is TRBV9, the J call TRBJ2-5; D is ambiguous. Trimming took 4 bases from V and 1 from J, leaving 14 bases between them. The V gene's germline CDR1 is SGDLS and CDR2 YYNGEE. This CDR3 contains 15 residues. Full variable domain (outside the CDR3, taken from reference TRBV9 and TRBJ2-5): DSGVTQTPKHLITATGQRVTLRCSPRSGDLSVYWYQQSLDQGLQFLIQYYNGEERAKGNILERFSAQQFPDLHSELNLSSLELGDSALYFCASSQEGRRQETQYFGPGTRLLVL.

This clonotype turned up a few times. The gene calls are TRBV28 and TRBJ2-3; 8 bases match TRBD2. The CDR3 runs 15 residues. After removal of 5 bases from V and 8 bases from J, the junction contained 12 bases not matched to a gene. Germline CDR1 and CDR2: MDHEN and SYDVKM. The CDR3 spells CASSRDGPAGATQYF. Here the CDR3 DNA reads TGTGCCAGCAGTCGGGACGGGCCAGCGGGAGCTACGCAGTATTTT.

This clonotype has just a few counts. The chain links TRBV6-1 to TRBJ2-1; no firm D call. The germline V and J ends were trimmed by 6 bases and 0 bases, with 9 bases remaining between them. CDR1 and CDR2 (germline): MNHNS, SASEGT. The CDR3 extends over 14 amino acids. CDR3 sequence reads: CASSKASSYNEQFF. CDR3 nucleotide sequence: TGTGCCAGCAGCAAAGCGAGCTCCTACAATGAGCAGTTCTTC.

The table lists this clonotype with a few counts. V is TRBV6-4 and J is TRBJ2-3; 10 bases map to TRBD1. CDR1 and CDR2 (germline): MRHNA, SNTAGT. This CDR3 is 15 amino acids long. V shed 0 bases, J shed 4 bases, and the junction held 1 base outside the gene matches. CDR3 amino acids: CASSDSTGGPDTQYF. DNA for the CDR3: TGTGCCAGCAGTGACTCGACAGGGGGCCCAGATACGCAGTATTTT.

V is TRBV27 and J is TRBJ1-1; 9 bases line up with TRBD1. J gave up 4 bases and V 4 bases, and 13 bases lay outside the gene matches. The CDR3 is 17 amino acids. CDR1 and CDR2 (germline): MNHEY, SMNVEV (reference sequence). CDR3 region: CASSSLLTGGKGTEAFF. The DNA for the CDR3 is TGTGCCAGCAGTTCATTGTTGACAGGGGGAAAGGGCACTGAAGCTTTCTTT.

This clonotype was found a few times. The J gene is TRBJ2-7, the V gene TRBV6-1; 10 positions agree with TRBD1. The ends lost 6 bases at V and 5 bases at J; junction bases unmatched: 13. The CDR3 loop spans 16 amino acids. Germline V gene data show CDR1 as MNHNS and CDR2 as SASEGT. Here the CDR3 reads CASSTRRDRGRNEQYF. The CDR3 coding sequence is TGTGCCAGCAGCACCCGGCGGGACAGGGGACGGAACGAGCAGTACTTC.

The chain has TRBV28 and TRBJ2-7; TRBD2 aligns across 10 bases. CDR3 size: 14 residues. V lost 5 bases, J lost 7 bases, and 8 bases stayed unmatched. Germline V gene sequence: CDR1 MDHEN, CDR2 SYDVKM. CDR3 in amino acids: CASSEREGIWEQYF. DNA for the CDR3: TGTGCCAGCAGTGAGCGGGAGGGGATTTGGGAGCAGTACTTC. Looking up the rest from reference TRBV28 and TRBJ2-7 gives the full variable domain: DVKVTQSSRYLVKRTGEKVFLECVQDMDHENMFWYRQDPGLGLRLIYFSYDVKMKEKGDIPEGYSVSREKKERFSLILESASTNQTSMYLCASSEREGIWEQYFGPGTRLTVT.

The CDR3 sequence is CASSPAGETVGANVLTF. The CDR3 region has the DNA TGTGCCAGCAGCCCTGCAGGGGAAACGGTTGGGGCCAACGTCCTGACTTTC. The gene calls are TRBV4-2 and TRBJ2-6, with D maybe TRBD1 (6 bases). The germline gives CDR1 LGHNA, CDR2 YNFKEQ. V lost 4 bases, J lost 3 bases, and 16 bases lay in between. The CDR3 totals 17 residues.

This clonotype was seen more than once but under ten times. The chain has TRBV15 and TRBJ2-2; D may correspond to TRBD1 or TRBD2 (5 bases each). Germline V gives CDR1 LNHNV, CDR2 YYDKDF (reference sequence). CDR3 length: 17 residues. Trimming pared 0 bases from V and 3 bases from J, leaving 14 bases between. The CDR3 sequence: CATSRDLWGTHTGELFF. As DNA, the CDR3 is TGTGCCACCAGCAGAGATCTATGGGGGACCCACACCGGGGAGCTGTTTTTT. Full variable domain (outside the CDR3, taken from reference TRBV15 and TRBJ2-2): DAMVIQNPRYQVTQFGKPVTLSCSQTLNHNVMYWYQQKSSQAPKLLFHYYDKDFNNEADTPDNFQSRRPNTSFCFLDIRSPGLGDTAMYLCATSRDLWGTHTGELFFGEGSRLTVL.

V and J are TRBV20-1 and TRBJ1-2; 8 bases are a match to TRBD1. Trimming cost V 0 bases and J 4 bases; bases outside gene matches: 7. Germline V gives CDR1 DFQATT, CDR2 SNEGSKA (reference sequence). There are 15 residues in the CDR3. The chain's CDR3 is CSARDGGTGVYGYTF. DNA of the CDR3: TGCAGTGCTAGAGATGGTGGGACAGGCGTCTATGGCTACACCTTC.

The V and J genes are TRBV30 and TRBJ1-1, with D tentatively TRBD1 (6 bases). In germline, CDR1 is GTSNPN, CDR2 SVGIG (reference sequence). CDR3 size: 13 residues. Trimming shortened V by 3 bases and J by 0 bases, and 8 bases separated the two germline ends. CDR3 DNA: TGTGCCTGGAGAGGACAGATGAACACTGAAGCTTTCTTT. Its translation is CAWRGQMNTEAFF.

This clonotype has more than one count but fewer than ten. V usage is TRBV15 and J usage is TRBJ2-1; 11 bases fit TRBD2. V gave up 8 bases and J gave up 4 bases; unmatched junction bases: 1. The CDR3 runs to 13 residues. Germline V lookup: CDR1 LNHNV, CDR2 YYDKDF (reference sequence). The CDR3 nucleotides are TGTGCCACCGGGACTAGCGGTTACAATGAGCAGTTCTTC. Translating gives CATGTSGYNEQFF.

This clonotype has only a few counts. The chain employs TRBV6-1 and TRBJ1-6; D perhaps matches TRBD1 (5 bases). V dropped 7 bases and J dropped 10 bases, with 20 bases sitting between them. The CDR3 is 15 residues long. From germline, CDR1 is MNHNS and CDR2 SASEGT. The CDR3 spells CASIDSEPGRSPLHF. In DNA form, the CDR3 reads TGTGCCAGCATAGATTCTGAACCGGGGCGGTCACCCCTCCACTTT.

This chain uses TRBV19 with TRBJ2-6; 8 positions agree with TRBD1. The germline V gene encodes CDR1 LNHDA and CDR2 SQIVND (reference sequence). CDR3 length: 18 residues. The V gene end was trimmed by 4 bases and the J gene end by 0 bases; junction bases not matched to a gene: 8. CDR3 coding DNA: TGTGCCAGTAGTAGAGACAGGGGCTACAGCTCTGGGGCCAACGTCCTGACTTTC. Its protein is CASSRDRGYSSGANVLTF.

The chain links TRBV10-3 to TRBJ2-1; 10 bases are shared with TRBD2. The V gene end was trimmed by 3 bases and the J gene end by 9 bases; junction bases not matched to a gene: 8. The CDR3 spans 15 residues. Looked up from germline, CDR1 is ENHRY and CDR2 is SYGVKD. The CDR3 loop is CAISERSGRSPEQFF. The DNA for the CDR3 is TGTGCCATCAGTGAACGTAGCGGGAGGTCGCCTGAGCAGTTCTTC.

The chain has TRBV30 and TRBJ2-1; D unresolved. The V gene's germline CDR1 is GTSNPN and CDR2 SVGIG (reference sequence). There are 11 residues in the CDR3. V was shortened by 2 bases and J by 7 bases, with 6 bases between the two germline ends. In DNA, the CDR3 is TGTGCCTGGAGTTCACTGAATGAGCAGTTCTTC. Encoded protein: CAWSSLNEQFF.

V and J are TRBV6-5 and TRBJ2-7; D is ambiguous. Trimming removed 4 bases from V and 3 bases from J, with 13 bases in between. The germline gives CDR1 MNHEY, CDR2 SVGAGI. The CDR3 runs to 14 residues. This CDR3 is CASSLSIVNYEQYF. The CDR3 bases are TGTGCCAGCAGTTTATCAATTGTCAACTACGAGCAGTACTTC.

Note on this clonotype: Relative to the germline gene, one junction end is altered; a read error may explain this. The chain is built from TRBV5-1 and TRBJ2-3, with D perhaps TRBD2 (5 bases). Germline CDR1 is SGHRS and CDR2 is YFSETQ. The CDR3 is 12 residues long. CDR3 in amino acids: CASSFDRGSKNF. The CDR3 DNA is TGCGCCAGCAGCTTTGATCGAGGGAGTAAGAATTTT.

CDR3 in DNA: TGCGCCAGCAGCCCCGGGACAGGGGGCCGGGAGCAGTACTTC. Protein product: CASSPGTGGREQYF. The chain carries TRBV4-1 and TRBJ2-7; TRBD1 matches at 12 bases. CDR1 is MGHRA, CDR2 YSYEKL, per germline. The CDR3 has 14 residues. V dropped 4 bases and J dropped 7; count of bases not matched to a gene: 5.

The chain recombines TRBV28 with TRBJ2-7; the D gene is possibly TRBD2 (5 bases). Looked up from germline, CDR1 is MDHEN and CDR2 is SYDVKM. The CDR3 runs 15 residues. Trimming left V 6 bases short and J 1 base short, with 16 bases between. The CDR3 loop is CASSLGDTMSYEQYF. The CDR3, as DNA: TGTGCCAGCAGCCTGGGAGACACTATGTCCTACGAGCAGTACTTC.

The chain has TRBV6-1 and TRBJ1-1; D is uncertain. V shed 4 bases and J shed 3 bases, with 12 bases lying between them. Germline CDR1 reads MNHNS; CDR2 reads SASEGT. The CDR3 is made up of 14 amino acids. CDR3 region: CASSAVVTDTEAFF. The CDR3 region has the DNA TGTGCCAGCAGTGCCGTAGTCACAGACACTGAAGCTTTCTTT.